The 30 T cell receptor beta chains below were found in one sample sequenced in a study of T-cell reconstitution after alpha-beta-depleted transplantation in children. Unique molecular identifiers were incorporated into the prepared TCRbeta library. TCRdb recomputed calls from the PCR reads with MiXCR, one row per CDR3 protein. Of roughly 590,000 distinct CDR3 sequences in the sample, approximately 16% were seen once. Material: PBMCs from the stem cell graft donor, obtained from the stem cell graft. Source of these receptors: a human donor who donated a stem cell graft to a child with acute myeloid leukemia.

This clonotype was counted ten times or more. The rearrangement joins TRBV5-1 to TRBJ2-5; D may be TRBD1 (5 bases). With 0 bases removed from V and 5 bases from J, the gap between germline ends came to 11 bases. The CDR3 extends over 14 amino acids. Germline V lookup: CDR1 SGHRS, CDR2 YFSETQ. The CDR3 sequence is CASSLAGRAETQYF. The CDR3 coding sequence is TGCGCCAGCAGCTTGGCCGGCAGGGCCGAGACCCAGTACTTC.

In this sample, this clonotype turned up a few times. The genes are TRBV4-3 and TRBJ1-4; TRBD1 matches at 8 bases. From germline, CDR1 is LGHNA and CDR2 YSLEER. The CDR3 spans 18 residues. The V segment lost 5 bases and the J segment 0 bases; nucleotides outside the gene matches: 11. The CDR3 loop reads CASSRTGMMLATNEKLFF. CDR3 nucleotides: TGCGCCAGCAGCAGGACAGGGATGATGTTGGCAACTAATGAAAAACTGTTTTTT.

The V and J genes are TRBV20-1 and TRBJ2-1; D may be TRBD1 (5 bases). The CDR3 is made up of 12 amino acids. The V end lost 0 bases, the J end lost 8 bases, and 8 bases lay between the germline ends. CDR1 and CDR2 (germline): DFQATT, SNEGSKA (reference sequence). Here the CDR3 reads CSARDETDEQFF. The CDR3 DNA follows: TGCAGTGCTAGAGATGAGACAGATGAGCAGTTCTTC.

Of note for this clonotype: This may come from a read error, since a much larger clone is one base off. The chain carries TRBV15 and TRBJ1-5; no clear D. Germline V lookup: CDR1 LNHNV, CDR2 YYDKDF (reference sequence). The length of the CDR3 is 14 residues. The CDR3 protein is CATSRDLGNQPQLF. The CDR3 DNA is TGTGCCACCAGCAGAGATCTTGGCAATCAGCCCCAGCTTTTT.

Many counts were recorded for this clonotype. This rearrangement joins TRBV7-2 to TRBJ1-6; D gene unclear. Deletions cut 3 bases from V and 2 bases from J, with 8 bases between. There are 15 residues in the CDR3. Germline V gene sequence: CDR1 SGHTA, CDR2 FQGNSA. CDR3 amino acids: CASSLSGTYNSPLHF. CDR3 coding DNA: TGTGCCAGCAGCTTGAGCGGGACCTATAATTCACCCCTCCACTTT.

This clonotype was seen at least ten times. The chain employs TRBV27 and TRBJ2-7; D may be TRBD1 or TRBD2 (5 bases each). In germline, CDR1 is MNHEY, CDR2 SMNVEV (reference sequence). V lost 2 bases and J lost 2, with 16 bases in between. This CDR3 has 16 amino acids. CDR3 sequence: CASSLRISGTPYEQYF. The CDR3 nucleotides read TGTGCCAGCAGTTTAAGAATTTCAGGGACCCCCTACGAGCAGTACTTC.

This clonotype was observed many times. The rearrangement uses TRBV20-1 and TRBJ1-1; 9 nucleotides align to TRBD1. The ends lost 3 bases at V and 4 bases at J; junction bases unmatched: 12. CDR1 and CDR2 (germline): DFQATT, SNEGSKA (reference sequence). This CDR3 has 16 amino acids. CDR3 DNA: TGCAGTGCTAGTCCATCCCGGGACAGGGTCAGCACTGAAGCTTTCTTT. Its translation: CSASPSRDRVSTEAFF.

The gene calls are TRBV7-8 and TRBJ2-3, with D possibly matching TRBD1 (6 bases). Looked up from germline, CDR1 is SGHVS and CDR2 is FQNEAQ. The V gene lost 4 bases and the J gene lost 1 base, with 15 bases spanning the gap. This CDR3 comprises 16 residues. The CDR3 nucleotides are TGTGCCAGCAGCTCTACACAGGGATATCGCACAGATACGCAGTATTTT. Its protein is CASSSTQGYRTDTQYF.

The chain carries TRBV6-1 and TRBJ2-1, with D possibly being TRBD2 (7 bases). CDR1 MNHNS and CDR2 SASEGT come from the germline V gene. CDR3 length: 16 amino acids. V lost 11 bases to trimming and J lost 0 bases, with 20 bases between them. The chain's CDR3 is CAGGGYILSSYNEQFF. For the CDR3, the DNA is TGTGCCGGGGGGGGCTACATCTTGAGCTCCTACAATGAGCAGTTCTTC.

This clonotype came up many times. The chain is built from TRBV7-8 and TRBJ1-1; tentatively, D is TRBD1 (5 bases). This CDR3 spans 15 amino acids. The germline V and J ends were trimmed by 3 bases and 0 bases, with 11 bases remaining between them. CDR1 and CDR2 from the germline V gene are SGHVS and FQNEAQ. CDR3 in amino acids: CASSFRQTMNTEAFF. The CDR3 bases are TGTGCCAGCAGCTTTAGACAGACCATGAACACTGAAGCTTTCTTT. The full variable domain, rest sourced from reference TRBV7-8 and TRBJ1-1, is GAGVSQSPRYKVAKRGQDVALRCDPISGHVSLFWYQQALGQGPEFLTYFQNEAQLDKSGLPSDRFFAERPEGSVSTLKIQRTQQEDSAVYLCASSFRQTMNTEAFFGQGTRLTVV.

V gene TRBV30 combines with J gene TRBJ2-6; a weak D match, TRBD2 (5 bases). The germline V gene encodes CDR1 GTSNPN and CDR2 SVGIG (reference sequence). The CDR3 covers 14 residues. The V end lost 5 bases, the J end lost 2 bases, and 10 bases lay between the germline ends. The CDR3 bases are TGTGCCTGGGTAAAGGGAGCTGGGGCCAACGTCCTGACTTTC. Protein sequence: CAWVKGAGANVLTF.

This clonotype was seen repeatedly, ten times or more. CDR3 sequence (DNA): TGTGCCACCAGCAGAGATGATTCCAAGGTGACGAGGGAACTGTTTTTT. Translation: CATSRDDSKVTRELFF. This rearrangement joins TRBV15 to TRBJ1-4; D remains unclear. Germline lookup yields CDR1 LNHNV and CDR2 YYDKDF (reference sequence). The CDR3 has 16 amino acids. V dropped 0 bases and J dropped 12 bases, with 20 bases sitting between them.

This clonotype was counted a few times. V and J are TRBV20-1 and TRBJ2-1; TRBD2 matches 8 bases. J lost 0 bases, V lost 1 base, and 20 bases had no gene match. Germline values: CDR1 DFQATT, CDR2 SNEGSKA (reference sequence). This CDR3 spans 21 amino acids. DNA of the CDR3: TGCAGTGCTAGAGGGTACCGGGGGGGCCAAATGACCCGTAGCTCCTACAATGAGCAGTTCTTC. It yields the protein CSARGYRGGQMTRSSYNEQFF.

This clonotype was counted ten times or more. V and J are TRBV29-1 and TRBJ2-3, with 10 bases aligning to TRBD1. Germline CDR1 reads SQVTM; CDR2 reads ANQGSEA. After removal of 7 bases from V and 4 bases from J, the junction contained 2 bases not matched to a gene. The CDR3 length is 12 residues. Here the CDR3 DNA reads TGCAGCGGGGACAGGGGCCCAGATACGCAGTATTTT. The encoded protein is CSGDRGPDTQYF.

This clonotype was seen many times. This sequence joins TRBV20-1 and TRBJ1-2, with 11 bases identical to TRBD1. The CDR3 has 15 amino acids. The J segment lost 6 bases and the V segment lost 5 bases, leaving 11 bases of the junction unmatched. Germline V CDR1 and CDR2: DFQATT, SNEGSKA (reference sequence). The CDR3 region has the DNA TGCAGTGCTGAGAGGACAGGGGGCGTTGTAGATGGCTACACCTTC. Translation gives CSAERTGGVVDGYTF.

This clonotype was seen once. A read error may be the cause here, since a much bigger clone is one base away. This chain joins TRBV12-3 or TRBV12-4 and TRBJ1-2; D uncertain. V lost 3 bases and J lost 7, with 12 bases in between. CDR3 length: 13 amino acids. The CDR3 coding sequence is TGTGCCAGCAGTTTGGTCCGGTCAAGTGGCTACACCTTC. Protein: CASSLVRSSGYTF.

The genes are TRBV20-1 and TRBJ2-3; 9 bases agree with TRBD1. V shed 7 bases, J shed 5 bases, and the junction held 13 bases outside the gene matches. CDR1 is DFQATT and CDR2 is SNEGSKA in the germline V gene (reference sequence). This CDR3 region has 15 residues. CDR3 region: CSVGQQGAIRDTQYF. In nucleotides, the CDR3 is TGCAGTGTAGGACAACAGGGGGCGATCAGAGATACGCAGTATTTT.

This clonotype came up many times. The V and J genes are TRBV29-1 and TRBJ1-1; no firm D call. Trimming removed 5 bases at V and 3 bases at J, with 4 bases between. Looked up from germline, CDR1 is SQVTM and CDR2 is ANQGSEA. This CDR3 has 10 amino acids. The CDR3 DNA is TGCAGCGTTCCAGACACTGAAGCTTTCTTT. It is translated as CSVPDTEAFF. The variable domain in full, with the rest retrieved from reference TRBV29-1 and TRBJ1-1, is SAVISQKPSRDICQRGTSLTIQCQVDSQVTMMFWYRQQPGQSLTLIATANQGSEATYESGFVIDKFPISRPNLTFSTLTVSNMSPEDSSIYLCSVPDTEAFFGQGTRLTVV.

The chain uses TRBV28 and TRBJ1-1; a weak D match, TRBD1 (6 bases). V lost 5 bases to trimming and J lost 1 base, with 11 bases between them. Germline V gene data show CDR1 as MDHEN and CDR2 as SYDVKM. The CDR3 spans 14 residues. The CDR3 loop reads CASSIRTENTEAFF. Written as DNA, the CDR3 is TGTGCCAGCAGTATACGGACAGAGAACACTGAAGCTTTCTTT.

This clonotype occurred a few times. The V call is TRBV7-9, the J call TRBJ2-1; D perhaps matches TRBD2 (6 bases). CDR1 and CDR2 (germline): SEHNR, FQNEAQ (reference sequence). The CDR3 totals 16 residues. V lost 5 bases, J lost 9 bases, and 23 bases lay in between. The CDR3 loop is CASSPYDGGSKAEQFF. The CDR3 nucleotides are TGTGCCAGCAGCCCCTATGACGGGGGATCAAAAGCTGAGCAGTTCTTC. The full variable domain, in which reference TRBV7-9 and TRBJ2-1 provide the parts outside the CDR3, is DTGVSQNPRHKITKRGQNVTFRCDPISEHNRLYWYRQTLGQGPEFLTYFQNEAQLEKSRLLSDRFSAERPKGSFSTLEIQRTEQGDSAMYLCASSPYDGGSKAEQFFGPGTRLTVL.

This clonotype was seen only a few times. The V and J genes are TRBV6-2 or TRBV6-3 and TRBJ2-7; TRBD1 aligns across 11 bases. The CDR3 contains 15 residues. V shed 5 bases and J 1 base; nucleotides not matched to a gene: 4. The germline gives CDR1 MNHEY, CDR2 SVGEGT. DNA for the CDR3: TGTGCCAGCAGTCAGGGACAGGGGGTTTCCTACGAGCAGTACTTC. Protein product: CASSQGQGVSYEQYF.

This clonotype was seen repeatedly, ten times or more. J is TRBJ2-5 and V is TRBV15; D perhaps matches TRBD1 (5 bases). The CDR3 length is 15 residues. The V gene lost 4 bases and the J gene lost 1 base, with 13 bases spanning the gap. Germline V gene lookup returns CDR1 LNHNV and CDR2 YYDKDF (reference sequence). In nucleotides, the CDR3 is TGTGCCACCAGCACCTATCGGACATCCCAAGAGACCCAGTACTTC. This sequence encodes CATSTYRTSQETQYF.

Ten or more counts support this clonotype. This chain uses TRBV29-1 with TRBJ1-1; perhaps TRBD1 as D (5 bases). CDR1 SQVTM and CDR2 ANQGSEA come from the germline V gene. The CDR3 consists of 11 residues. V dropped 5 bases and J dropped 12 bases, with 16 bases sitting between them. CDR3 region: CSVPQGLGTFF. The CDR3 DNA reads TGCAGCGTTCCCCAGGGCCTTGGAACTTTCTTT.

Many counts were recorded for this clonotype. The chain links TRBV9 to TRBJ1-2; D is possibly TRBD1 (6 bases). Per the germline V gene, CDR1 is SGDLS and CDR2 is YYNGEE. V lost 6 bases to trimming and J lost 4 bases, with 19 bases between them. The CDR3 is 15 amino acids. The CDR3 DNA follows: TGTGCCAGCACCGGACACGGGGGGCGCAGCTATGGCTACACCTTC. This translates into CASTGHGGRSYGYTF.

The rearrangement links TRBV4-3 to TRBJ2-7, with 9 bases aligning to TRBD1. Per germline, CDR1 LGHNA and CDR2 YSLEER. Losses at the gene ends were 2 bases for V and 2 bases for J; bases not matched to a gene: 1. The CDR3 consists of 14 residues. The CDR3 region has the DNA TGCGCCAGCAGCCAACGACAGGGGGCCTACGAGCAGTACTTC. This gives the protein CASSQRQGAYEQYF.

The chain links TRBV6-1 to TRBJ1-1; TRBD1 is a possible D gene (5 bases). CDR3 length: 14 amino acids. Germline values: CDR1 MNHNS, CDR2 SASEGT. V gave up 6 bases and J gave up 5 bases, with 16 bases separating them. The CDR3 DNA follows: TGTGCCAGCAGCCCCACGGGGGGGGGAACTGAAGCTTTCTTT. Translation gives CASSPTGGGTEAFF.

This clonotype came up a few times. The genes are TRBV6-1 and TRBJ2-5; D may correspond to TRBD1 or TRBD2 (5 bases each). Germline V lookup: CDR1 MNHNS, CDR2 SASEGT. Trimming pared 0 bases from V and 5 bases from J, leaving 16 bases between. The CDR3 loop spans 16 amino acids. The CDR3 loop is CASSEALRGVRETQYF. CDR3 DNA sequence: TGTGCCAGCAGTGAAGCCCTTAGAGGGGTAAGGGAGACCCAGTACTTC.

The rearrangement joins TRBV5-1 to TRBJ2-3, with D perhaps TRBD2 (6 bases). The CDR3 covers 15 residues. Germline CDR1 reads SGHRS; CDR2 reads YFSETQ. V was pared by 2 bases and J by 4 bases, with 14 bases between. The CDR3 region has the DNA TGCGCCAGCAGCTTTGGATCGGGGGTGGCAGATACGCAGTATTTT. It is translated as CASSFGSGVADTQYF.

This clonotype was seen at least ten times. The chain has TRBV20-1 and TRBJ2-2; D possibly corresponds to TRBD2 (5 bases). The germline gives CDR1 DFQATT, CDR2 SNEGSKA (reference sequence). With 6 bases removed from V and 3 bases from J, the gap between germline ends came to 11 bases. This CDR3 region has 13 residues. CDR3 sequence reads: CSASGPYTGELFF. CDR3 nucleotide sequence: TGCAGTGCCAGCGGACCCTACACCGGGGAGCTGTTTTTT.

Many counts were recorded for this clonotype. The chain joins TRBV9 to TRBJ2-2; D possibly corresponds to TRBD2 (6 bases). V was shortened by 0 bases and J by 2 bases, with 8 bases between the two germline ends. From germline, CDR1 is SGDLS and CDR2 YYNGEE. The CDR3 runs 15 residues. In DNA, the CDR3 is TGTGCCAGCAGCGTAGAGGGACTTAACACCGGGGAGCTGTTTTTT. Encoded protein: CASSVEGLNTGELFF.